Sequencing of this T cell receptor (beta chain) was carried out in a study of response to subunit inactivated influenza vaccine. This CDR3 has 15 amino acids. Trimming left V 5 bases short and J 4 bases short, with 17 bases between. CDR1 is MDHEN and CDR2 is SYDVKM in the germline V gene. In TCRdb, the RT-PCR reads were re-called with MiXCR into one record per CDR3 protein. Here the sample spans about 650,000 distinct CDR3 sequences, around 16% being singletons. This specimen consisted of PBMCs from blood, obtained 12 days after vaccination. This chain uses TRBV28 with TRBJ2-5; maybe TRBD2 (5 bases). This sequence originates from a man aged 45 to 65 who received an inactivated influenza vaccine. The chain's CDR3 is CASSRLREGLETQYF. The CDR3 DNA follows: TGTGCCAGCAGTAGACTTCGCGAGGGCCTAGAGACCCAGTACTTC.